The sequence of this T cell receptor (beta chain) was determined in a study of blood T cell repertoires in COVID-19. As for the study in general: COVID-19 samples, acute and convalescent, were from the United States, Italy and Spain. Sources were T cells, B-cell-depleted T cells, or PBMCs; the material itself was cDNA or gDNA.

The authors' processing: Amplified reference gene primers provided the basis for estimating nucleated cell counts. Produced via immunoSEQ multiplex PCR; TCRdb's table is partial and in-frame only. Clonal size and the V and J genes are those of that table, whereas D and trimming came from the DNA. Of 150,000 to 200,000 clones in the sample, around four fifths are singletons; the top ten hold 2.8%. CDR1 and CDR2 (germline): SGHDN, FVKESK. The V end lost 0 bases, the J end lost 4 bases, and 21 bases lay between the germline ends. The CDR3 runs 18 residues. Sample: peripheral blood. V and J are TRBV14 and TRBJ1-2, with D tentatively TRBD1 (5 bases). The TCR originated in a woman aged 80 or older with active or convalescent COVID-19. CDR3: CASSQDKYIDRGFYGYTF. The CDR3 DNA reads TGTGCCAGCAGCCAAGATAAATATATAGACAGAGGTTTCTATGGCTACACCTTC.